Listed here are 7 T cell receptor beta chains from one sample, sequenced in a study of blood T cell repertoires in COVID-19. The repertoire was sequenced with immunoSEQ multiplex PCR; TCRdb's copy has only in-frame clones and lacks some. The table shows 240,000 or so clones, with around 87% occurring only once. Sequencing was performed on peripheral blood. These TCRs come from a man aged 55 to 70 who had recovered from COVID-19.

The rearrangement links TRBV4-1 to TRBJ1-5; maybe TRBD1 (6 bases). The CDR3 length is 17 residues. V was shortened by 2 bases and J by 0 bases, with 14 bases between the two germline ends. CDR1 and CDR2 from the germline V gene are MGHRA and YSYEKL. CDR3 in DNA: TGCGCCAGCAGCCAAACTACAGGACAGCATAGCAATCAGCCCCAGCATTTT. It codes for CASSQTTGQHSNQPQHF.

This chain links TRBV5-8 with TRBJ2-5; tentative D call: TRBD1 (5 bases). The CDR3 spans 13 residues. Deletions cut 0 bases from V and 7 bases from J, with 10 bases between. Per germline, CDR1 SGHTS and CDR2 YDEGEE. CDR3 protein: CASSLVQGGTQYF. CDR3 nucleotides: TGTGCCAGCAGCTTGGTGCAGGGTGGGACCCAGTACTTC. Full variable domain (missing parts from reference TRBV5-8 and TRBJ2-5): EAGVTQSPTHLIKTRGQQATLRCSPISGHTSVYWYQQALGLGLQFLLWYDEGEERNRGNFPPRFSGRQFPNYSSELNVNALELEDSALYLCASSLVQGGTQYFGPGTRLLVL.

This clone was observed once. This chain links TRBV1 with TRBJ1-2; the tabulated D call, TRBD1, remains unverified against the DNA. TRBV1 constitutes a pseudogene. CDR3 length: 17 amino acids. As DNA, the CDR3 is TGCACCAGCAGCCAAGTTTCGACCGGCAGGGGACCTCTCGGCTACACCTTC. Translated: CTSSQVSTGRGPLGYTF.

Ten or more counts support this clone. V usage is TRBV19 and J usage is TRBJ1-1, with D hard to call. CDR1 is LNHDA and CDR2 is SQIVND in the germline V gene (reference sequence). The germline V and J ends were trimmed by 8 bases and 0 bases, with 10 bases remaining between them. The CDR3 spans 13 residues. CDR3 region: CASRRRVNTEAFF. In DNA form, the CDR3 reads TGTGCCAGTCGGAGGAGGGTGAACACTGAAGCTTTCTTT.

The chain couples TRBV3-1 (or the pseudogene TRBV3-2) to TRBJ1-6; tentative D call: TRBD1 (6 bases). In germline, CDR1 is LGHDT, CDR2 YNNKEL (reference sequence). This CDR3 is built from 15 residues. V lost 2 bases, J lost 10 bases, and 15 bases lay in between. CDR3 sequence reads: CASSQWTVRGSPLHF. The CDR3 nucleotides read TGTGCCAGCAGCCAATGGACAGTACGAGGATCACCCCTCCACTTT.

The chain is built from TRBV4-2 and TRBJ2-1, with 13 bases fitting TRBD2. The CDR3 extends over 18 amino acids. V shed 3 bases and J 4 bases; nucleotides not matched to a gene: 9. CDR1 and CDR2 from the germline V gene are LGHNA and YNFKEQ. Here the CDR3 DNA reads TGTGCCAGCAGCCAGGGCACTAGCGGGGGGGCCGGGTACAATGAGCAGTTCTTC. The encoded protein is CASSQGTSGGAGYNEQFF.

The chain employs TRBV5-1 and TRBJ2-2; TRBD2 is a possible D gene (6 bases). Germline CDR1 reads SGHRS; CDR2 reads YFSETQ. V was pared by 0 bases and J by 7 bases, with 10 bases between. This CDR3 is built from 14 residues. CDR3 bases: TGCGCCAGCAGCTTGGAACTAGCAGGCGGGGAGCTGTTTTTT. Protein: CASSLELAGGELFF.